This entry features one TCR beta chain sequence. Its matching antigen is unknown. The protocol was immunoSEQ multiplex PCR, while the TCRdb copy is restricted to in-frame clones and leaves out a portion. This table has some 130,000 clones, around 80% appearing once. From germline, CDR1 is SGDLS and CDR2 YYNGEE. The CDR3 consists of 13 residues. V shed 3 bases, J shed 6 bases, and the junction held 6 bases outside the gene matches. This record belongs to a study of a mutant IDH1 vaccine in newly diagnosed glioma. Study as a whole: Eight vaccinations went to patients in weeks 1, 3, 5, 7, 11, 15, 19, 23.

Noted time point: week 11, during vaccination. Alongside topical imiquimod, each dose of vaccine comprised 300 ug of mutant IDH1 20-mer peptide. Donors' newly diagnosed IDH1-mutant WHO grade 3 or 4 astrocytomas lacked nuclear ATRX. The gene calls are TRBV9 and TRBJ2-7; 7 bases match TRBD1. The source material was PBMCs, sampled from a glioma patient whose treatment included an IDH1 peptide vaccine. This TCR was sampled from a man aged 35-49 years with glioma. DNA for the CDR3: TGTGCCAGCAGCGAGCGACAGGGTTTCGAGCAGTACTTC. Translating gives CASSERQGFEQYF.